The sequence of this T cell receptor beta chain was determined in a study of blood T cell repertoires in COVID-19. CDR1 and CDR2 (germline): SGHVS, FQNEAQ. Trimming took 2 bases from V and 1 from J; bases not matched to a gene: 6. The CDR3 sequence is 17 residues long. Using immunoSEQ multiplex PCR, the repertoire was profiled, and TCRdb retains in-frame clones only, with some absent. This sample has 60,000 to 85,000 clones; nearly 90% occur once, and the top ten carry about 3.4%. This sequence joins TRBV7-8 and TRBJ2-3; 10 bases agree with TRBD2. This clonotype was sampled from a woman aged 45-65 years with COVID-19, enrolled during active disease. The sample comprised peripheral blood. Here the CDR3 reads CASSLRAGGRGTDTQYF. In nucleotides, the CDR3 is TGTGCCAGCAGCTTACGAGCGGGAGGGCGGGGCACAGATACGCAGTATTTT. Full variable domain (remainder filled in from reference TRBV7-8 and TRBJ2-3): GAGVSQSPRYKVAKRGQDVALRCDPISGHVSLFWYQQALGQGPEFLTYFQNEAQLDKSGLPSDRFFAERPEGSVSTLKIQRTQQEDSAVYLCASSLRAGGRGTDTQYFGPGTRLTVL.